The TCR beta chain under discussion was sequenced for a study of tumor-infiltrating lymphocytes in primary liver carcinoma. On this clonotype: Its antigen is not known. Sequence at one end of the junction differs from germline and may be a read error.

Joint extraction of RNA and DNA used roughly 20-33 mg of bulk tissue that was unsorted. The patients had histopathologically diagnosed primary liver carcinoma, and their disease was treated by surgical resection. TCR beta cDNA was made from 400 to 500 ng total RNA with a constant-region primer. Slightly modified ARM-PCR, run as three nested multiplex PCR rounds, produced the TCR beta libraries. Each of the first two PCR rounds ran roughly 9 cycles with TRBV1-TRBV30 forward and C-beta reverse primers. From the multiplex PCR reads, TCRdb called clonotypes with MiXCR, one entry per CDR3 protein. In the table there are 95,000 to 100,000 distinct CDR3 sequences, around 66% of which are singletons. Study outcomes and limitations: Detection in all five tumor regions applied to only about 7-24% of top clones.

CDR3 length: 11 amino acids. Germline CDR1 is SQVTM and CDR2 is ANQGSEA. Sequencing was carried out using liver tumor tissue from sampling region 2. Subset: tumor region T2, inferior pole. This chain uses TRBV29-1 with TRBJ2-5; perhaps TRBD2 as D (6 bases). The sequence derives from a woman between 55 and 75 years old with primary liver carcinoma and hepatitis B virus infection. The CDR3 loop is CRVVLGGTQYF. Written as DNA, the CDR3 is TGCAGAGTTGTCTTGGGAGGGACCCAGTACTTC.